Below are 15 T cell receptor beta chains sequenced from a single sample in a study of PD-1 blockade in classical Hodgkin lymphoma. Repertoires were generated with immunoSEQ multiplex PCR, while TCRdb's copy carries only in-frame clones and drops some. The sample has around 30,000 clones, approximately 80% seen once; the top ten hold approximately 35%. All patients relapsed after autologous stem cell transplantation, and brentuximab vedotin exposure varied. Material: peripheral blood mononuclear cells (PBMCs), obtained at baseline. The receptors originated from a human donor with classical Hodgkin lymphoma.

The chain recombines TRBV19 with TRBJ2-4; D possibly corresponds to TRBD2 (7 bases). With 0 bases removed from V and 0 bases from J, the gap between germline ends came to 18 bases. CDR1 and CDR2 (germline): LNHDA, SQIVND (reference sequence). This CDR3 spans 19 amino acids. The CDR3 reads CASSIEGFGGGVAKNIQYF. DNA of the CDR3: TGTGCCAGTAGTATAGAAGGGTTTGGAGGGGGGGTAGCCAAAAACATTCAGTACTTC.

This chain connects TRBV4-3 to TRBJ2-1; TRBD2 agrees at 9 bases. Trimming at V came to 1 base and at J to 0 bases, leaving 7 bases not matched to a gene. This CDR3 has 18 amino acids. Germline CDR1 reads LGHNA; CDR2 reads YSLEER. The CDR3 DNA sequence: TGCGCCAGCAGCCAAGTTTGGGCTAGCGGGGCCTCCTACAATGAGCAGTTCTTC. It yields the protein CASSQVWASGASYNEQFF.

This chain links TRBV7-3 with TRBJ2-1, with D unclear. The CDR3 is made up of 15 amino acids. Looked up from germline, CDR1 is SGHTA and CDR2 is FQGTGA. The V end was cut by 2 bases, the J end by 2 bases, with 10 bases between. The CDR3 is CASSLDGETYNEQFF. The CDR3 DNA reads TGTGCCAGCAGCTTAGACGGTGAGACCTACAATGAGCAGTTCTTC.

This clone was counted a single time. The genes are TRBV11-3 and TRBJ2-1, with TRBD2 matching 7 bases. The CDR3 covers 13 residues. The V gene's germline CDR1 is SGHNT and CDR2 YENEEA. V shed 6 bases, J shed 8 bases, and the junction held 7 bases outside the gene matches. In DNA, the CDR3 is TGTGCCAGCAGTCGGGGGGACTTACATGAGCAGTTCTTC. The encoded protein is CASSRGDLHEQFF.

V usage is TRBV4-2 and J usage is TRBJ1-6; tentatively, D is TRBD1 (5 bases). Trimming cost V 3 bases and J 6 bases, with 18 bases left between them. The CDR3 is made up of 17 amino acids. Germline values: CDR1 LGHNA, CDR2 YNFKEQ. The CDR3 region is CASSQGWWEGSNSPLHF. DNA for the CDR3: TGTGCCAGCAGCCAGGGATGGTGGGAGGGGTCTAATTCACCCCTCCACTTT.

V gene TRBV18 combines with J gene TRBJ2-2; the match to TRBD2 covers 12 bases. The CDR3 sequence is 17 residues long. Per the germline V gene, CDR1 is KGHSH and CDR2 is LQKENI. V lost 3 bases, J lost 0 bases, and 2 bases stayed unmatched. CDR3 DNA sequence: TGTGCCAGCTCACCTAGACTAGCGGGGGCGAACACCGGGGAGCTGTTTTTT. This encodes CASSPRLAGANTGELFF.

Here the CDR3 reads CASSAAISSGNTIYF. The CDR3 DNA reads as TGTGCCAGCAGCGCGGCTATAAGCTCTGGAAACACCATATATTTT. V usage is TRBV7-6 and J usage is TRBJ1-3, with unresolved D. Germline V gene sequence: CDR1 SGHVS, CDR2 FNYEAQ. The CDR3 is made up of 15 amino acids. Trimming took 5 bases from V and 0 from J, leaving 11 bases between them.

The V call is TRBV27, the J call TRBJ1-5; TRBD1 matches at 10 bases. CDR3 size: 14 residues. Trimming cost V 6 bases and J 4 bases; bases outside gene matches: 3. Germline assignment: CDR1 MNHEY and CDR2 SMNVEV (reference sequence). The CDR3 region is CASRGQGRNQPQHF. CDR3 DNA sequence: TGTGCCAGCAGGGGACAGGGGCGGAATCAGCCCCAGCATTTT.

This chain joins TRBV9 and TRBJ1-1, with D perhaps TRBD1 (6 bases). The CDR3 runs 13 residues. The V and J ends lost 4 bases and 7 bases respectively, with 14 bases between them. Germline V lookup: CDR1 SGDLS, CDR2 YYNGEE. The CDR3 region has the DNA TGTGCCAGCAGCCCCGAGGGGGGGAGTGAAGCTTTCTTT. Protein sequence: CASSPEGGSEAFF.

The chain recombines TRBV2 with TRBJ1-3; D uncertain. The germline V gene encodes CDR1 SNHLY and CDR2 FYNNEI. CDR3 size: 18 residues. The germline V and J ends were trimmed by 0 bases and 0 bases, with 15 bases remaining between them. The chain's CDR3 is CASSEALRTVLSGNTIYF. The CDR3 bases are TGTGCCAGCAGTGAAGCGCTTCGGACGGTCCTCTCTGGAAACACCATATATTTT. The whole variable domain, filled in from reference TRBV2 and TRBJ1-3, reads EPEVTQTPSHQVTQMGQEVILRCVPISNHLYFYWYRQILGQKVEFLVSFYNNEISEKSEIFDDQFSVERPDGSNFTLKIRSTKLEDSAMYFCASSEALRTVLSGNTIYFGEGSWLTVV.

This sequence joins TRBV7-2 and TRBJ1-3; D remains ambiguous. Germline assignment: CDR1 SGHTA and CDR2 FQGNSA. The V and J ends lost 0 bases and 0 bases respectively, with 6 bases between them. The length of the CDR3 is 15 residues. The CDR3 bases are TGTGCCAGCAGCTTAGCGCTTAGCTCTGGAAACACCATATATTTT. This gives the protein CASSLALSSGNTIYF.

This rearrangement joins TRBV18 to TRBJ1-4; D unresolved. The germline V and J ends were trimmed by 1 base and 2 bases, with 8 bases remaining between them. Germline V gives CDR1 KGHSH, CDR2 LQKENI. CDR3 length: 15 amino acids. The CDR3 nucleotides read TGTGCCAGCTCACCACAGGGCGGTACTAATGAAAAACTGTTTTTT. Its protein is CASSPQGGTNEKLFF.

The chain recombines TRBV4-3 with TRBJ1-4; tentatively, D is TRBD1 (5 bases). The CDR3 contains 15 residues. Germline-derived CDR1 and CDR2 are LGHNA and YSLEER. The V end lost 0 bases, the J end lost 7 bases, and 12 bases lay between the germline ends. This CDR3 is CASSQDLGEAEKLFF. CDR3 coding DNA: TGCGCCAGCAGCCAAGACCTAGGGGAGGCTGAAAAACTGTTTTTT.

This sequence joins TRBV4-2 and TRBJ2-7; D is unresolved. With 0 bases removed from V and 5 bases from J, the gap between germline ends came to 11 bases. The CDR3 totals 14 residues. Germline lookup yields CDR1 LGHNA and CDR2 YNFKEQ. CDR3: CASSQDIGLNEQYF. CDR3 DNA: TGTGCCAGCAGCCAAGATATTGGCCTGAACGAGCAGTACTTC.

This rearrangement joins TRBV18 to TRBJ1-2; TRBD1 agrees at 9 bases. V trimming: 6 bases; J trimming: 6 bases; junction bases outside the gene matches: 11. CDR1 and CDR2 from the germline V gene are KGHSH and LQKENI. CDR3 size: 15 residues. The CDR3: CASSRDTGGVNGYTF. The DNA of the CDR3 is TGTGCCAGCTCCCGGGACACAGGGGGCGTGAATGGCTACACCTTC.